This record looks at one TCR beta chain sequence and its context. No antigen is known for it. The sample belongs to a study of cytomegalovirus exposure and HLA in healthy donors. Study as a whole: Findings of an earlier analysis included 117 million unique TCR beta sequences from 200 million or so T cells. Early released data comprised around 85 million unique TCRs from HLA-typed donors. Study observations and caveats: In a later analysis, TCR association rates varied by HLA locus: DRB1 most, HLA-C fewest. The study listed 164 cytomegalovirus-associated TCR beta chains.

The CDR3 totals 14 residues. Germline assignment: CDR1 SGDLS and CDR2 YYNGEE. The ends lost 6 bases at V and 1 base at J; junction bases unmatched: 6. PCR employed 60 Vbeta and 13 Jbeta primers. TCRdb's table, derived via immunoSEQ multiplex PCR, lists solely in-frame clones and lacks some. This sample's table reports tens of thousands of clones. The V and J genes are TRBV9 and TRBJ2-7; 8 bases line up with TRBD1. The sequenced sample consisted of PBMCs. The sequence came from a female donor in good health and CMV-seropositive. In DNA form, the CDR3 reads TGTGCCAGCAATCCGACAGGGGATTCCTACGAGCAGTACTTC. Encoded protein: CASNPTGDSYEQYF.